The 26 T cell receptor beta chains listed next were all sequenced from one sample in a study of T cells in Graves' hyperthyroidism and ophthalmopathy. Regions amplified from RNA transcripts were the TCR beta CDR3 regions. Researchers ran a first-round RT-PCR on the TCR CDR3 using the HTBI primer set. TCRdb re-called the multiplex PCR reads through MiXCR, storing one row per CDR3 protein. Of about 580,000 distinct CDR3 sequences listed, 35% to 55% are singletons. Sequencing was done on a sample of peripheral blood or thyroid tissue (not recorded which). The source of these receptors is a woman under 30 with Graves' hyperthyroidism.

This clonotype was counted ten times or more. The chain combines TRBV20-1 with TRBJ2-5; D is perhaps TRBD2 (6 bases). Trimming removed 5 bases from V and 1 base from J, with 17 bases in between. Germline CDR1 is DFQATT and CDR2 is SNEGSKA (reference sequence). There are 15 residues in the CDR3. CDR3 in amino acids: CSASMAGIRQETQYF. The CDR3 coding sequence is TGCAGTGCTTCAATGGCGGGAATACGCCAAGAGACCCAGTACTTC.

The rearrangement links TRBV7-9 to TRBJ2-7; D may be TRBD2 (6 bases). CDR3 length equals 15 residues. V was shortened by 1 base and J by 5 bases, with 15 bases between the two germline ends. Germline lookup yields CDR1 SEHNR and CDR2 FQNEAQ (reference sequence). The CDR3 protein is CASSLGGGASHEQYF. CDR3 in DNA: TGTGCCAGCAGCTTAGGTGGAGGGGCGTCCCACGAGCAGTACTTC. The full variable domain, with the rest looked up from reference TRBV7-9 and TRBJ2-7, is DTGVSQNPRHKITKRGQNVTFRCDPISEHNRLYWYRQTLGQGPEFLTYFQNEAQLEKSRLLSDRFSAERPKGSFSTLEIQRTEQGDSAMYLCASSLGGGASHEQYFGPGTRLTVT.

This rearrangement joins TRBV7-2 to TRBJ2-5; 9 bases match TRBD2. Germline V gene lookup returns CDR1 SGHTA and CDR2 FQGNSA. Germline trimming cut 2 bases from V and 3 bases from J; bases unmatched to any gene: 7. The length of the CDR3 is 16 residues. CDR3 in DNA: TGTGCCAGCAGCTTAATTGTTAGCGGGGGCGAAGAGACCCAGTACTTC. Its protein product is CASSLIVSGGEETQYF.

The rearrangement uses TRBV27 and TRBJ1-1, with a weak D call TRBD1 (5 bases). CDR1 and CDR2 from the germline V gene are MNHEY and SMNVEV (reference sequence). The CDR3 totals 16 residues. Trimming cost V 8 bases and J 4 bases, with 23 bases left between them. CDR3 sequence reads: CASQKGTPLSSTEAFF. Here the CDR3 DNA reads TGTGCCAGCCAAAAGGGGACTCCCCTGTCCAGCACTGAAGCTTTCTTT.

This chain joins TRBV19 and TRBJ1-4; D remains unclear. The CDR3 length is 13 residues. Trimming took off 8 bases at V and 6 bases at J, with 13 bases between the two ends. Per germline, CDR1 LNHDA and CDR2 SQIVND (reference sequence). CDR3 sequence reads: CASGDDGHEKLFF. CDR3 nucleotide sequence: TGTGCCAGTGGAGATGACGGACATGAAAAACTGTTTTTT.

The CDR3 bases are TGCAGCGTTGAAGGGGGATTGAACACTGAAGCTTTCTTT. Translation gives CSVEGGLNTEAFF. J is TRBJ1-1 and V is TRBV29-1; D remains unclear. The germline V and J ends were trimmed by 1 base and 0 bases, with 6 bases remaining between them. The CDR3 contains 13 residues. Germline lookup yields CDR1 SQVTM and CDR2 ANQGSEA.

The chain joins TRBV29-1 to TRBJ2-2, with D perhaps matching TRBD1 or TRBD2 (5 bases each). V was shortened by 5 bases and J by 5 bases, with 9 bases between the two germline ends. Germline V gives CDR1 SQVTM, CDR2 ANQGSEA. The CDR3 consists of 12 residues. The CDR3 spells CSVWDGTGELFF. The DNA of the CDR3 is TGCAGCGTTTGGGACGGGACCGGGGAGCTGTTTTTT.

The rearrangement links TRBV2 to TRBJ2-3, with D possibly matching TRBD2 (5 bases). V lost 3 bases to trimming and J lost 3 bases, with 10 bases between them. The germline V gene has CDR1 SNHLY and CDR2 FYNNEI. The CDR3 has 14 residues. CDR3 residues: CASSELALTDTQYF. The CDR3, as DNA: TGTGCCAGCAGTGAGCTAGCTCTAACAGATACGCAGTATTTT. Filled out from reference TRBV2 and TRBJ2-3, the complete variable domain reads EPEVTQTPSHQVTQMGQEVILRCVPISNHLYFYWYRQILGQKVEFLVSFYNNEISEKSEIFDDQFSVERPDGSNFTLKIRSTKLEDSAMYFCASSELALTDTQYFGPGTRLTVL.

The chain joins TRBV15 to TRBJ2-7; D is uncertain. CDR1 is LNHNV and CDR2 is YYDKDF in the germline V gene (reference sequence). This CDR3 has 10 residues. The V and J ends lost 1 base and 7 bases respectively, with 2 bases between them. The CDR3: CATSRGEQYF. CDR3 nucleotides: TGTGCCACCAGCAGAGGTGAGCAGTACTTC.

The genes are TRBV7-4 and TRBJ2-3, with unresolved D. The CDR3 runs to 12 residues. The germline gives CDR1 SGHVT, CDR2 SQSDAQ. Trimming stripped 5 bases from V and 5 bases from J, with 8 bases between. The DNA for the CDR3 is TGTGCCAGCAGCATGTATGGAGATACGCAGTATTTT. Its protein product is CASSMYGDTQYF. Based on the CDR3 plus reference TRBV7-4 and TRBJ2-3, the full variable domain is GAGVSQSPRYKVAKRGRDVALRCDSISGHVTLYWYRQTLGQGSEVLTYSQSDAQRDKSGRPSGRFSAERPERSVSTLKIQRTEQGDSAVYLCASSMYGDTQYFGPGTRLTVL.

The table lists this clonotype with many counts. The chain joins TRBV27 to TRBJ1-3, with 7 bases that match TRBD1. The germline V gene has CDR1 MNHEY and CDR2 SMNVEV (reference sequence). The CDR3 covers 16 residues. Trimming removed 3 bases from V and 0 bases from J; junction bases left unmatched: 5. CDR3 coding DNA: TGTGCCAGCAGTTTCCGTGACAGGGACTCTGGAAACACCATATATTTT. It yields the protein CASSFRDRDSGNTIYF.

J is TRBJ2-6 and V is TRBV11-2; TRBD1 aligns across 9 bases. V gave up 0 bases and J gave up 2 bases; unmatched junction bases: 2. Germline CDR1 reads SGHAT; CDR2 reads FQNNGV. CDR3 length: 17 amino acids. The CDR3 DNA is TGTGCCAGCAGCTTAGACAGGGACAGGGCTGGGGCCAACGTCCTGACTTTC. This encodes CASSLDRDRAGANVLTF.

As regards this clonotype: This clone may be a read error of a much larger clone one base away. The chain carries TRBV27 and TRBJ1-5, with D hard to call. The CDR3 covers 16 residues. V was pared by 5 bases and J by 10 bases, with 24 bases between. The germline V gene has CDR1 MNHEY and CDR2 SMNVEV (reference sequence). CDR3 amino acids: CASSPVTGPPLFPQHF. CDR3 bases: TGTGCCAGCAGTCCCGTAACCGGGCCACCTCTCTTTCCCCAGCATTTT.

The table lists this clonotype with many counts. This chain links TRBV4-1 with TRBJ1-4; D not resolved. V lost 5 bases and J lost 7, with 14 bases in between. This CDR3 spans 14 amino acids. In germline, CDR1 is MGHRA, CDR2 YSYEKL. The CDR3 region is CASSTGPRSEKLFF. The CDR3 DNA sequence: TGCGCCAGCAGCACTGGACCCCGGTCTGAAAAACTGTTTTTT.

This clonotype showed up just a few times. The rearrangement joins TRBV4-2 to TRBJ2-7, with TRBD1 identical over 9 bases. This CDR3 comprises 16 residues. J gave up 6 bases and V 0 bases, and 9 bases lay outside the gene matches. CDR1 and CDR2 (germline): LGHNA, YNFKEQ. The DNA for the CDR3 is TGTGCCAGCAGCCAAGAGGAAGGGACAGGGTTTCGCGAGCAGTACTTC. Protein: CASSQEEGTGFREQYF.

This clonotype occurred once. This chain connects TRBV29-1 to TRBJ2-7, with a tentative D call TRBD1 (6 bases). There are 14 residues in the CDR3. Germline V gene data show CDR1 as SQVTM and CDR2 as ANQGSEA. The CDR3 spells CSDDWTDSTYEQYF. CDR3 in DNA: TGCAGTGACGATTGGACAGATTCAACCTACGAGCAGTACTTC.

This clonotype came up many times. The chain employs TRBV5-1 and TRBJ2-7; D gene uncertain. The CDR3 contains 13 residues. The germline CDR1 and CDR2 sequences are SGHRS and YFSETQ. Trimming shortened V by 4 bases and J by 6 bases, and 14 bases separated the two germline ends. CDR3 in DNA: TGCGCCAGCAGCACTGGCGGAGTGTCCGAGCAGTACTTC. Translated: CASSTGGVSEQYF.

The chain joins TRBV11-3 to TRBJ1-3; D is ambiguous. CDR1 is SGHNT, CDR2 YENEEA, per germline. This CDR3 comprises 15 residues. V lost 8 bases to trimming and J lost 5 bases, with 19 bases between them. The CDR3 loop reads CASQVGRAGRNTIYF. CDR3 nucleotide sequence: TGTGCCAGCCAAGTAGGGAGGGCCGGGCGAAACACCATATATTTT.

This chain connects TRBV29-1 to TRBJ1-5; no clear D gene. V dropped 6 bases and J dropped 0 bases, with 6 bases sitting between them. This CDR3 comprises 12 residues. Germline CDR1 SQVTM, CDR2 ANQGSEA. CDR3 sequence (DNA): TGCAGCGTCGAGTATAGCAATCAGCCCCAGCATTTT. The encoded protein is CSVEYSNQPQHF.

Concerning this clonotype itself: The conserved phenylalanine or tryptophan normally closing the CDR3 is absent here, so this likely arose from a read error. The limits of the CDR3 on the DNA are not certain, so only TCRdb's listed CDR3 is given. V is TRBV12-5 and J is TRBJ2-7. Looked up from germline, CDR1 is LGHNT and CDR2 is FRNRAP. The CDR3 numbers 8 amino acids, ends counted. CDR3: CASGLPRG.

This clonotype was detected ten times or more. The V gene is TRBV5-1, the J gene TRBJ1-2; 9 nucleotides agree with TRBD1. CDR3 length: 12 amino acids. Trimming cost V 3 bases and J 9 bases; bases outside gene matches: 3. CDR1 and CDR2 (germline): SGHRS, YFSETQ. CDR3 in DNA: TGCGCCAGCAGCTGGGGGACAGGGAGCTACACCTTC. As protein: CASSWGTGSYTF.

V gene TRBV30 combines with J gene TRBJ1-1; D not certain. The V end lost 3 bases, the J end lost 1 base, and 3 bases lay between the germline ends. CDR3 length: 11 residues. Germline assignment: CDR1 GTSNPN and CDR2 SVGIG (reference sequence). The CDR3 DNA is TGTGCCTGGAGAGGGAACACTGAAGCTTTCTTT. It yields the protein CAWRGNTEAFF.

The CDR3 region has the DNA TGTGCCAGCAGCTTAGGGCCAGGGGGCGACTACGAGCAGTACTTC. Residues: CASSLGPGGDYEQYF. V and J are TRBV7-6 and TRBJ2-7, with 8 bases matching TRBD1. Germline CDR1 and CDR2: SGHVS and FNYEAQ. The ends lost 1 base at V and 3 bases at J; junction bases unmatched: 5. The CDR3 has 15 amino acids.

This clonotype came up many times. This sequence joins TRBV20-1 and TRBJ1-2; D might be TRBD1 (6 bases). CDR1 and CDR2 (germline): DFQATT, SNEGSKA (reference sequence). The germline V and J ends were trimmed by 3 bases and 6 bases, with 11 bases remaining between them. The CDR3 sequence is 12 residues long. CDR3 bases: TGCAGTGCTAGTAGTCCAGGGGATGGCTACACCTTC. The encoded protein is CSASSPGDGYTF.

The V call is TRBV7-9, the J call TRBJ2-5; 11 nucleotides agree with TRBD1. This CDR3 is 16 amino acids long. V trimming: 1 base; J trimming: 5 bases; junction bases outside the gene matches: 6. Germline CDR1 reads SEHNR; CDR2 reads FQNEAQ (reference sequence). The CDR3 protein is CASSLGLRDRGETQYF. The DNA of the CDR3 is TGTGCCAGCAGCTTAGGCCTAAGGGACAGGGGGGAGACCCAGTACTTC.

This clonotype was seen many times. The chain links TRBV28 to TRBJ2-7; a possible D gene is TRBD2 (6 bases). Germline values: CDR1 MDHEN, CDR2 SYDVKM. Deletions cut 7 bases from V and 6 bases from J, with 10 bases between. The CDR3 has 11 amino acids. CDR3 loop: CASMGGSEQYF. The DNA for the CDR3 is TGTGCCAGCATGGGGGGAAGCGAGCAGTACTTC.